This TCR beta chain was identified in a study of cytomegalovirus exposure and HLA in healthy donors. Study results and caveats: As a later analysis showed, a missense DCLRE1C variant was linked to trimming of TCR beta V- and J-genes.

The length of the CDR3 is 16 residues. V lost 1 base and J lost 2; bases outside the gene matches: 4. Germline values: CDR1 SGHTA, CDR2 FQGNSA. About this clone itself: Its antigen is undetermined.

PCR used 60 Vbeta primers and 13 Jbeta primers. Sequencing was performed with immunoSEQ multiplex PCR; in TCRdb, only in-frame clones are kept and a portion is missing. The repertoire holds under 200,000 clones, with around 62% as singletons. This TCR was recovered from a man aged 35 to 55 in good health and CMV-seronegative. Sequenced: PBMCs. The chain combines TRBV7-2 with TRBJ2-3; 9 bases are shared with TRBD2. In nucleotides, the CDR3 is TGTGCCAGCAGCTTAGGTAGCGGGGGCCTCACAGATACGCAGTATTTT. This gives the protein CASSLGSGGLTDTQYF.